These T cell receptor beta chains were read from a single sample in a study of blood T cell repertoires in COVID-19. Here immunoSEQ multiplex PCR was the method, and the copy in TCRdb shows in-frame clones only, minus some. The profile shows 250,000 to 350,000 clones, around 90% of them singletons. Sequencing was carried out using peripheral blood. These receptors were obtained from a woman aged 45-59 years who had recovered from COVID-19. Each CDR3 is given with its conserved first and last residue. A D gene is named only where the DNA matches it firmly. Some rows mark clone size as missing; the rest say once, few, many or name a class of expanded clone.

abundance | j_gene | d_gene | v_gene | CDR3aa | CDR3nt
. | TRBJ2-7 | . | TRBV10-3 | CATGPFGSNYEQYF | TGTGCCACAGGCCCCTTTGGGTCCAACTACGAGCAGTACTTC
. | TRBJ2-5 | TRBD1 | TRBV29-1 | CSVTWTGLGGTQYF | TGCAGCGTAACCTGGACAGGGTTAGGGGGGACCCAGTACTTC
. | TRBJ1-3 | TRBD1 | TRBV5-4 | CASSFTGGSGNTIYF | TGTGCCAGCAGCTTCACAGGGGGCTCTGGAAACACCATATATTTT
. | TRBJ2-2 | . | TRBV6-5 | CASDRGNTGELFF | TGTGCCAGCGATAGGGGGAACACCGGGGAGCTGTTTTTT
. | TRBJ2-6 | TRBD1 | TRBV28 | CASSLSGGSGANVLTF | TGTGCCAGCAGTTTATCAGGGGGCTCTGGGGCCAACGTCCTGACTTTC
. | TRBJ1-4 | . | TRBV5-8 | CASSLGNRADTNEKLFF | TGTGCCAGCAGCTTGGGAAACAGGGCTGACACTAATGAAAAACTGTTTTTT
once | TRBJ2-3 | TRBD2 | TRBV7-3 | CASSLGLAGGDTQYF | TGTGCCAGCAGCTTGGGACTAGCGGGAGGGGATACGCAGTATTTT
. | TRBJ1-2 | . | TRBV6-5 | CASSLGTGPYGYTF | TGTGCCAGCAGTTTAGGCACGGGTCCCTATGGCTACACCTTC
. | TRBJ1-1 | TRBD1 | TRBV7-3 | CASRGQLRTEAFF | TGTGCCAGCAGGGGACAGCTAAGGACTGAAGCTTTCTTT
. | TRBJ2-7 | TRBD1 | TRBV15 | CATSRLGTGPYEQYF | TGTGCCACCAGCAGACTGGGGACAGGGCCCTACGAGCAGTACTTC
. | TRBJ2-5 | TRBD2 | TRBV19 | CASSPRLAGGPRETQYF | TGTGCCAGTAGTCCACGACTAGCGGGAGGGCCGCGAGAGACCCAGTACTTC
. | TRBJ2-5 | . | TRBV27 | CASSRLGGTQYF | TGTGCCAGCAGTCGACTGGGGGGGACCCAGTACTTC
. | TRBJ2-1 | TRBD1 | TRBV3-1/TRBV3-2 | CASSRLQGEGYNEQFF | TGTGCCAGCAGCCGGCTACAGGGGGAAGGTTACAATGAGCAGTTCTTC
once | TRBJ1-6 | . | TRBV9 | CASSPPGRPDSPLHF | TGTGCCAGCAGCCCCCCCGGGAGACCCGATTCACCCCTCCACTTT
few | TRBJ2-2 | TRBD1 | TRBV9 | CASRSGQGAGELFF | TGTGCCAGCCGCTCCGGACAGGGAGCCGGGGAGCTGTTTTTT
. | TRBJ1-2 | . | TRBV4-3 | CASSGAGGGYTF | TGCGCCAGCAGCGGCGCGGGTGGAGGCTACACCTTC
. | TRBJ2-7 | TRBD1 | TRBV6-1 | CASSERDRGRREQYF | TGTGCCAGCAGTGAGCGGGACAGGGGGCGCAGGGAGCAGTACTTC
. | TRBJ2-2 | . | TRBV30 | CAWSGGRVGGELFF | TGTGCCTGGAGTGGGGGCAGGGTTGGCGGGGAGCTGTTTTTT
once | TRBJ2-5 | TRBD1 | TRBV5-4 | CASSIQGVGTQYF | TGTGCCAGCAGCATTCAGGGGGTTGGGACCCAGTACTTC
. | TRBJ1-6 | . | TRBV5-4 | CASSLINTDSPLHF | TGTGCCAGCAGCCTGATTAATACGGATTCACCCCTCCACTTT
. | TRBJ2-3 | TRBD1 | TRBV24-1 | CATSPRDRQGLADTQYF | TGTGCCACCAGTCCGCGGGACAGACAGGGGTTGGCAGATACGCAGTATTTT
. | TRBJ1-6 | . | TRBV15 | CATSRLAPGRISPLHF | TGTGCCACCAGCAGACTAGCCCCCGGACGTATATCACCCCTCCACTTT
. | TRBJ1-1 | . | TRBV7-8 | CASSLSGVAGPMNTEAFF | TGTGCCAGCAGCTTATCCGGGGTGGCAGGCCCCATGAACACTGAAGCTTTCTTT
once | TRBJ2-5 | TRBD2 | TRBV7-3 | CASSLMARGAGETQYF | TGTGCCAGCAGCTTAATGGCGCGGGGGGCGGGAGAGACCCAGTACTTC
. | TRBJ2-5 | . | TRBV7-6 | CASNGRQGATNQETQYF | TGTGCCAGCAACGGGAGGCAGGGGGCTACCAACCAAGAGACCCAGTACTTC
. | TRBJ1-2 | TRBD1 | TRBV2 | CASSPGTGSFYGYTF | TGTGCCAGCAGTCCCGGGACAGGTTCATTTTATGGCTACACCTTC
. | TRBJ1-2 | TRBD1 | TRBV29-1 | CSVGGQGRANYGYTF | TGCAGCGTTGGCGGACAGGGCCGAGCTAACTATGGCTACACCTTC
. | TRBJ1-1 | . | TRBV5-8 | CASSWGLTFNTEAFF | TGTGCCAGCAGCTGGGGACTGACGTTCAACACTGAAGCTTTCTTT
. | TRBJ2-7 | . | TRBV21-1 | CASSKKLLRDSAYEQYF | TGTGCCAGCAGCAAAAAGTTACTCCGGGACAGCGCCTACGAGCAGTACTTC
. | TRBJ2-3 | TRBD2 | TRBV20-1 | CSASWRGGPNTQYF | TGCAGTGCTAGTTGGCGGGGGGGCCCCAATACGCAGTATTTT
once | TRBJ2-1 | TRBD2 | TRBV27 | CASRHEGAGTSGTGEQFF | TGTGCCAGCAGACATGAGGGGGCCGGGACTAGCGGGACGGGTGAGCAGTTCTTC
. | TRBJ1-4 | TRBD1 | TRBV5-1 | CASSWWTGTNEKLFF | TGCGCCAGCAGCTGGTGGACAGGGACTAATGAAAAACTGTTTTTT
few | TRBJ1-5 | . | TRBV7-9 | CASSFSSNQPQHF | TGTGCCAGCAGCTTTAGTAGCAATCAGCCCCAGCATTTT
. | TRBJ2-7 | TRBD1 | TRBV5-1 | CASSPGGESSYEQYF | TGCGCCAGCAGCCCAGGGGGCGAGAGCTCCTACGAGCAGTACTTC
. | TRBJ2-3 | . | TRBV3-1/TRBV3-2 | CASSSETLTDTQYF | TGTGCCAGCAGCTCGGAGACTCTCACAGATACGCAGTATTTT
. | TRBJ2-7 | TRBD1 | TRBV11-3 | CASSSGGAQYF | TGTGCCAGCAGCTCAGGGGGCGCGCAGTACTTC
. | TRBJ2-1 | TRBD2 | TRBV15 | CATSRTGGSYNEQFF | TGTGCCACCAGCAGGACGGGGGGATCCTACAATGAGCAGTTCTTC
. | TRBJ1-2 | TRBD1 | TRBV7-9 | CASSHAPQGAGGYTF | TGTGCCAGCAGCCATGCCCCGCAGGGGGCGGGCGGCTACACCTTC
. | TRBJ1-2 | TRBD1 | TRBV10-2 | CASRGGAGGYGYTF | TGCGCCAGCAGGGGCGGTGCAGGGGGGTATGGCTACACCTTC
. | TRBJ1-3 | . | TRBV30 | CAWNIDGRASGNTIYF | TGTGCCTGGAATATCGACGGGAGGGCCTCTGGAAACACCATATATTTT
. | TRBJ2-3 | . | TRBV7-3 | CASSFSGASTDTQYF | TGTGCCAGCAGCTTCAGCGGAGCTAGCACAGATACGCAGTATTTT
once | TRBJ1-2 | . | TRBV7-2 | CASSLVAGGTYGYTF | TGTGCCAGCAGCTTAGTGGCGGGGGGCACCTATGGCTACACCTTC
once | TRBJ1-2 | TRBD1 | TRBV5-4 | CASSSLRGWDRTLNYGYTF | TGTGCCAGCAGCTCATTGAGGGGGTGGGACAGGACCTTAAACTATGGCTACACCTTC
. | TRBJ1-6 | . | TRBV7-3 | CASSSQGTHNSPLHF | TGTGCCAGCAGCTCCCAGGGGACGCATAATTCACCCCTCCACTTT
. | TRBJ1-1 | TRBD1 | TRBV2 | CASSEDRTGLNTEAFF | TGTGCCAGCAGTGAAGATAGGACAGGCCTCAACACTGAAGCTTTCTTT
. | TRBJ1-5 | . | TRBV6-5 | CASSYAGSNQPQHF | TGTGCCAGCAGTTACGCGGGGAGCAATCAGCCCCAGCATTTT
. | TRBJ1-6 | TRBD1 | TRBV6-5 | CASEPDRGYSPLHF | TGTGCCAGTGAACCGGACAGGGGATATTCACCCCTCCACTTT
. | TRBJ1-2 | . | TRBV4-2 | CASSQDGGSGYGYTF | TGTGCCAGCAGCCAAGATGGGGGGAGCGGCTATGGCTACACCTTC
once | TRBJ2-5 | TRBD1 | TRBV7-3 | CASSFQQGAGETQYF | TGTGCCAGCAGCTTCCAACAGGGGGCGGGGGAGACCCAGTACTTC
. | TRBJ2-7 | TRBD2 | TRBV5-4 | CASSLMGGSYEQYF | TGTGCCAGCAGCTTGATGGGGGGGTCCTACGAGCAGTACTTC
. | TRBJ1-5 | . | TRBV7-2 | CASSLAGTPYSNQPQHF | TGTGCCAGCAGCCTCGCCGGGACACCCTATAGCAATCAGCCCCAGCATTTT
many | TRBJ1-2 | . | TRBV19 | CASMRVGDGYTF | TGTGCCAGTATGAGGGTAGGCGATGGCTACACCTTC
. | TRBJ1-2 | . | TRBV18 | CASSPLGSGSAQTSYGYTF | TGTGCCAGCTCACCACTCGGTTCGGGGTCAGCCCAAACTTCATATGGCTACACCTTC
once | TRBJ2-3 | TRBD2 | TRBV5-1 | CASSLVQSGRTDTQYF | TGCGCCAGCAGCTTGGTCCAGAGCGGGAGGACAGATACGCAGTATTTT
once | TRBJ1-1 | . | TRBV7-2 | CASSFGGGNTEAFF | TGTGCCAGCAGCTTTGGGGGCGGGAACACTGAAGCTTTCTTT
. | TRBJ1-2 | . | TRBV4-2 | CASSQDWRTSGYTF | TGTGCCAGCAGCCAAGACTGGAGAACCTCGGGCTACACCTTC
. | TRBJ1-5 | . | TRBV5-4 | CASSLDREQPQHF | TGTGCCAGCAGCTTGGACAGGGAGCAGCCCCAGCATTTT